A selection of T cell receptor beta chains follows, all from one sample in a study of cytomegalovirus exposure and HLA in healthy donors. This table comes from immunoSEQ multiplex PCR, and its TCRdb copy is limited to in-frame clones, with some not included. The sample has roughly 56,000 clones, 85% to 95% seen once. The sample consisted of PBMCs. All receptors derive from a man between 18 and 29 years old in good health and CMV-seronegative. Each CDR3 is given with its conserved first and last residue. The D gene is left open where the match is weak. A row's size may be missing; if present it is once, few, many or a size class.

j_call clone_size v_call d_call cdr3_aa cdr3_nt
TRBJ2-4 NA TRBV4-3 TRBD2 CASSQDWTSGSANIQYF TGCGCCAGCAGCCAAGATTGGACTAGCGGGAGTGCGAACATTCAGTACTTC
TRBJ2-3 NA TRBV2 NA CASQGSGTQYF TGTGCCAGTCAGGGTTCGGGTACGCAGTATTTT
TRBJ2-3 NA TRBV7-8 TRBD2 CASSLDGRRTDTQYF TGTGCCAGCAGCTTAGACGGGAGGAGAACAGATACGCAGTATTTT
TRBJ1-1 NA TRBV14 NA CASSQASGLATEAFF TGTGCCAGCAGCCAAGCCTCCGGGTTAGCCACTGAAGCTTTCTTT
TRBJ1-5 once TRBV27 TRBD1 CASRRQGNQPQHF TGTGCCAGCAGGCGACAGGGGAATCAGCCCCAGCATTTT
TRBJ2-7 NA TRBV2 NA CASSEEAYPRELEQYF TGTGCCAGCAGCGAAGAGGCCTACCCAAGGGAGTTGGAGCAGTACTTC
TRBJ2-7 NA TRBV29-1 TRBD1 CSVVADRGGEQYF TGCAGCGTTGTAGCGGACAGGGGTGGCGAGCAGTACTTC
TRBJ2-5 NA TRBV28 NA CASSLRTEGGETQYF TGTGCCAGCAGTCTGCGGACCGAAGGCGGGGAGACCCAGTACTTC
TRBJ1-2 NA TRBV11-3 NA CASSLMARGYGYTF TGTGCCAGCAGCTTAATGGCCAGGGGTTATGGCTACACCTTC
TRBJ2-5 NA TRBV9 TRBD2 CASSGAGGPKETQYF TGTGCCAGCAGCGGAGCGGGAGGGCCCAAAGAGACCCAGTACTTC
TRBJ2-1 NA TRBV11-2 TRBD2 CATKRVAGERYNEQFF TGTGCCACAAAAAGGGTAGCGGGAGAGAGGTACAATGAGCAGTTCTTC
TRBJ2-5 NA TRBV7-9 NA CASSSQDRKETQYF TGTGCCAGCAGCTCCCAAGACAGAAAAGAGACCCAGTACTTC
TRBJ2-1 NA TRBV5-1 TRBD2 CASSLVSGSSYNEQFF TGCGCCAGTAGCTTGGTTAGCGGGAGCTCCTACAATGAGCAGTTCTTC
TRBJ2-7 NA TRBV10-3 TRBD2 CAISEWASGTYEQYF TGTGCCATCAGTGAGTGGGCTAGCGGGACCTACGAGCAGTACTTC
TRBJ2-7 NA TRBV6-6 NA CASSYDGAGFNEQYF TGTGCCAGCAGTTACGACGGAGCGGGTTTCAACGAGCAGTACTTC
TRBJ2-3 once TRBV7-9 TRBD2 CASSSPGLAELSSTDTQYF TGTGCCAGCAGCTCCCCCGGACTAGCGGAGCTATCTAGCACAGATACGCAGTATTTT
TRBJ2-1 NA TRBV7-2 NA CASSPERVVANEQFF TGTGCCAGCAGCCCCGAGCGGGTAGTTGCCAATGAGCAGTTCTTC
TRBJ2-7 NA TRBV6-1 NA CASSEQGNEQYF TGTGCCAGCAGTGAACAGGGGAACGAGCAGTACTTC
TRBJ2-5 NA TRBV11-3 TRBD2 CASSVGLAGGAETQYF TGTGCCAGCAGCGTCGGGCTAGCGGGAGGAGCAGAGACCCAGTACTTC
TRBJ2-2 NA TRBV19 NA CASGRVTTGELFF TGTGCCAGTGGCAGGGTGACCACCGGGGAGCTGTTTTTT
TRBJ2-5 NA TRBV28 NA CASIKWGGDSGQETQYF TGTGCCAGCATCAAGTGGGGTGGGGATAGCGGTCAAGAGACCCAGTACTTC
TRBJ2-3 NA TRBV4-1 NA CASSPREIAATDTQYF TGCGCCAGCAGCCCCCGGGAAATAGCGGCCACAGATACGCAGTATTTT
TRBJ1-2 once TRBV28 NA CASSLNSGPKGIYGYTF TGTGCCAGCAGTTTAAATTCAGGGCCTAAGGGGATCTATGGCTACACCTTC
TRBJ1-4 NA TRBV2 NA CASSARGTNEKLFF TGTGCCAGCAGTGCGAGGGGGACTAATGAAAAACTGTTTTTT
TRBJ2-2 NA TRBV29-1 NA CSVDRGRNTGELFF TGCAGCGTTGATAGGGGCAGGAACACCGGGGAGCTGTTTTTT
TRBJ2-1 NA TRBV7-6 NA CASSRPGYNEQFF TGTGCCAGCAGCCGGCCGGGATACAATGAGCAGTTCTTC
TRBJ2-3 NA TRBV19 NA CASSIGGSGGTSTDTQYF TGTGCCAGTAGTATTGGGGGATCCGGAGGGACTAGCACAGATACGCAGTATTTT
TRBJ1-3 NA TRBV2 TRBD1 CASSGTGGGGNTIYF TGTGCCAGCAGTGGAACAGGGGGAGGTGGAAACACCATATATTTT
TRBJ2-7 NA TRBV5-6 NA CASSQQGSYEQYF TGTGCCAGCAGTCAGCAGGGTTCCTACGAGCAGTACTTC